This is a list of T cell receptor beta chains from one sample in a study of blood T cell repertoires in COVID-19. Sequencing used immunoSEQ multiplex PCR; TCRdb keeps in-frame clones, though not all of them. Seen here are about 110,000 clones, approximately 82% observed once, and the top ten hold roughly 7.9%. The sample taken for sequencing was peripheral blood. The receptors were sampled from a woman of 80 years or more with active or convalescent COVID-19. CDR3s include the opening cysteine and the closing phenylalanine or tryptophan. The D gene is left open where the match is weak. Clone size is given for some rows only: seen once, a few or many times, or a class if the clone is expanded.

clone_size,j_call,v_call,d_call,cdr3_nt,cdr3_aa
-,TRBJ2-7,TRBV5-8,-,TGTGCCAGCAGCGGAGGAGGGGGCAGATACGAGCAGTACTTC,CASSGGGGRYEQYF
-,TRBJ2-7,TRBV3-1/TRBV3-2,-,TGTGCCAGCAGGGCGGGATCGGCTTACGAGCAGTACTTC,CASRAGSAYEQYF
-,TRBJ2-7,TRBV18,-,TGTGCCAGCTCACCCCTCGGAGCTAGCATAACCTCCTACGAGCAGTACTTC,CASSPLGASITSYEQYF
-,TRBJ1-5,TRBV5-1,-,TGCGCCAGCAGCTTGGGCGGGTCCTACAATCAGCCCCAGCATTTT,CASSLGGSYNQPQHF
once,TRBJ1-1,TRBV7-2,-,TGTGCCAGCAGCAGGGACAATCGCCCGGACGCTGAAGCTTTCTTT,CASSRDNRPDAEAFF
once,TRBJ1-1,TRBV5-6,-,TGTGCCAGCAGCCGGACAGTAGTTGAAGCTTTCTTT,CASSRTVVEAFF
-,TRBJ2-1,TRBV11-2,TRBD2,TGTGCCAGCAGCTTAGCCCTTTTAGCGGGAGCTTACTACAATGAGCAGTTCTTC,CASSLALLAGAYYNEQFF
-,TRBJ1-4,TRBV7-8,-,TGTGCCAGCAGCAATAGGATATGGGGGCGGCGTGAAAAACTGTTTTTT,CASSNRIWGRREKLFF
few,TRBJ1-3,TRBV5-1,-,TGCGCCAGCAGCTTGGGCGGACACCTCTCTGGAAACACCATATATTTT,CASSLGGHLSGNTIYF
-,TRBJ2-3,TRBV27,-,TGTGCCAGCAGTTTATTCGGGGGGCAATTCACAGATACGCAGTATTTT,CASSLFGGQFTDTQYF
-,TRBJ2-5,TRBV25-1,TRBD2,TGTGCCAGCAGTGAATGGGGGGAGGGAAAGACCCAGTACTTC,CASSEWGEGKTQYF
-,TRBJ2-2,TRBV5-1,-,TGCGCCAGCAGCCCTGGACAGTTCGCGAACACCGGGGAGCTGTTTTTT,CASSPGQFANTGELFF
-,TRBJ2-1,TRBV2,TRBD2,TGTGCCAGCAGGAGAGAAAGGGGGACTAGCGGGAGGTACAATGAGCAGTTCTTC,CASRRERGTSGRYNEQFF
-,TRBJ2-3,TRBV2,-,TGTGCCAGCAGTGAATCTGGCACAGATACGCAGTATTTT,CASSESGTDTQYF
-,TRBJ2-2,TRBV2,-,TGTGCCAGCAGTGAAGCTAGACTCACCGGGGAGCTGTTTTTT,CASSEARLTGELFF
-,TRBJ1-2,TRBV28,-,TGTGCCAGCATCCTTAACAATAACTATGGCTACACCTTC,CASILNNNYGYTF
-,TRBJ1-5,TRBV30,TRBD1,TGTGCCTGGACCCAGGGGGCGGGCAATCAGCCCCAGCATTTT,CAWTQGAGNQPQHF
-,TRBJ1-5,TRBV6-5,TRBD1,TGTGCCAGCAGTCTGGGACAGGTCGTCCAGCCCCAGCATTTT,CASSLGQVVQPQHF
-,TRBJ2-7,TRBV5-6,-,TGTGCCAGCAGCTCCCCGTCGGTGACCTACGAGCAGTACTTC,CASSSPSVTYEQYF
-,TRBJ2-3,TRBV5-4,TRBD2,TGTGCCAGCAGCTTCGCGGGAGGAAACACAGATACGCAGTATTTT,CASSFAGGNTDTQYF
-,TRBJ2-2,TRBV5-4,TRBD1,TGTGCCAGCAGCAGAACAGGGGGCGCGGTTACCGGGGAGCTGTTTTTT,CASSRTGGAVTGELFF
-,TRBJ1-2,TRBV28,TRBD1,TGTGCCAGCAGCCAGGGACAGCACTATGGCTACACCTTC,CASSQGQHYGYTF
-,TRBJ2-1,TRBV10-3,-,TGTGCCATCAATGCGGGCGGGAATAATGAGCAGTTCTTC,CAINAGGNNEQFF
-,TRBJ2-7,TRBV6-5,-,TGTGCCACCCTTAGGCCAGGGTCATCCTACGAGCAGTACTTC,CATLRPGSSYEQYF
-,TRBJ2-3,TRBV2,TRBD1,TGTGCCAGCAGGGGGACAGGGGGCACAGATACGCAGTATTTT,CASRGTGGTDTQYF
-,TRBJ2-5,TRBV1,-,TGCACCAGCAGGGGGGGGCGGACCCAGTACTTC,CTSRGGRTQYF
once,TRBJ1-3,TRBV4-2,-,TGTGCCAGCAGCCAAGGAACAGTCTCTGGAAACACCATATATTTT,CASSQGTVSGNTIYF
-,TRBJ1-1,TRBV4-2,TRBD1,TGTGCCAGCAGCCAGCCGGGACAGGGAGAAGGGAGCACTGAAGCTTTCTTT,CASSQPGQGEGSTEAFF
-,TRBJ2-7,TRBV30,-,TGTGCCTGGAGTGGTGGCGGCCACGAGCAGTACTTC,CAWSGGGHEQYF
-,TRBJ2-7,TRBV13,TRBD1,TGTGCCAGCAGTTCGACAGGGGGGTCCTACGAGCAGTACTTC,CASSSTGGSYEQYF
-,TRBJ1-3,TRBV10-1,TRBD1,TGCGCCAGCAGCGGCGCAGGGGGAACTGGAAACACCATATATTTT,CASSGAGGTGNTIYF
few,TRBJ2-7,TRBV7-3,TRBD1,TGTGCCAGCAGCAAACAGGGGGGAGAGCAGTACTTC,CASSKQGGEQYF
-,TRBJ2-5,TRBV3-1/TRBV3-2,TRBD2,TGTGCCAGCAGCCAAAATAGCGGGGACCAAGAGACCCAGTACTTC,CASSQNSGDQETQYF
-,TRBJ2-7,TRBV6-5,TRBD2,TGTGCCAGCAGTTACTCAGGACTAGCGGGAACCTACGAGCAGTACTTC,CASSYSGLAGTYEQYF
few,TRBJ1-2,TRBV6-5,-,TGTGCCAGCAGCGCCACCCGGGGTCAAAAAGGCTACACCTTC,CASSATRGQKGYTF
-,TRBJ2-5,TRBV30,-,TGTGCCTCACAACAGGGCTACCAAGAGACCCAGTACTTC,CASQQGYQETQYF
-,TRBJ1-2,TRBV28,-,TGTGCCAGCAGTTTAGGGGGGACCGGGAGCTATGGCTACACCTTC,CASSLGGTGSYGYTF
once,TRBJ1-5,TRBV6-2/TRBV6-3,TRBD1,TGTGCCAGCAGTTACGAAGGGGGCCAACAGCCCCAGCATTTT,CASSYEGGQQPQHF
-,TRBJ1-4,TRBV4-2,TRBD1,TGTGCCAGCAGCCAACCTAAAGGGACAGGCCGGAAACTGTTTTTT,CASSQPKGTGRKLFF
-,TRBJ1-5,TRBV29-1,TRBD1,TGCAGCGTTAGGACAGGGGGAGGCAATCAGCCCCAGCATTTT,CSVRTGGGNQPQHF
-,TRBJ2-7,TRBV7-7,TRBD1,TGTGCTAGCAGCCCCGGGACAGGGGCGTACGAGCAGTACTTC,CASSPGTGAYEQYF
-,TRBJ2-7,TRBV7-3,TRBD1,TGTGCCAGCAGCTTAGTGGGGACAGGGAAAGAAGCTTACGAGCAGTACTTC,CASSLVGTGKEAYEQYF
-,TRBJ2-3,TRBV11-3,TRBD1,TGTGCCAGCAGCCGGACAGGGGGCACAGATACGCAGTATTTT,CASSRTGGTDTQYF
-,TRBJ2-7,TRBV10-3,-,TGTGCCATCTCACGGTCGTCGCGGGACGAGCAGTACTTC,CAISRSSRDEQYF
-,TRBJ1-5,TRBV2,TRBD1,TGTGCCAGCAGTGGACAGGGGTTTAGCAATCAGCCCCAGCATTTT,CASSGQGFSNQPQHF
-,TRBJ2-7,TRBV30,TRBD2,TGTGCCTGCCGGGGAGCGGGAGAATACGAGCAGTACTTC,CACRGAGEYEQYF
-,TRBJ2-7,TRBV19,-,TGTGCCAGTAGTAACAGAAACTCCTACGAGCAGTACTTC,CASSNRNSYEQYF
-,TRBJ1-1,TRBV9,TRBD1,TGTGCCAGCAGCCCCTGGACAGGGAACACTGAAGCTTTCTTT,CASSPWTGNTEAFF
-,TRBJ2-7,TRBV3-1/TRBV3-2,-,TGTGCCAGCAGCCGTGCTGGAGCAGGGGCGGAGGAGCAGTACTTC,CASSRAGAGAEEQYF